A single sample is the source of the 3 T cell receptor beta chains below, sequenced in a study of control samples from healthy donors and cancer patients. The data were produced by immunoSEQ multiplex PCR, yet TCRdb's version contains in-frame clones alone and is incomplete. The sample yields about 120,000 clones, 85% to 90% seen once. Sequenced sample: blood. These receptors were taken from a young man in good health.

The rearrangement links TRBV19 to TRBJ1-1; a weak D match, TRBD1 (6 bases). V was pared by 1 base and J by 7 bases, with 16 bases between. Germline-derived CDR1 and CDR2 are LNHDA and SQIVND (reference sequence). This CDR3 has 15 amino acids. The CDR3 bases are TGTGCCAGTAGTATAGGGGGGCGGCCGGGTGATGAAGCTTTCTTT. It yields the protein CASSIGGRPGDEAFF.

The chain joins TRBV5-5 to TRBJ1-5; TRBD1 matches at 9 bases. CDR1 and CDR2 from the germline V gene are SGHKS and YYEKEE (reference sequence). The J segment lost 1 base and the V segment lost 7 bases, leaving 9 bases of the junction unmatched. The CDR3 is 16 residues long. The CDR3 here is CASSAWTGVSNQPQHF. The CDR3 region has the DNA TGTGCCAGCTCAGCGTGGACAGGGGTGAGCAATCAGCCCCAGCATTTT. The variable domain in full, with the rest retrieved from reference TRBV5-5 and TRBJ1-5, is DAGVTQSPTHLIKTRGQQVTLRCSPISGHKSVSWYQQVLGQGPQFIFQYYEKEERGRGNFPDRFSARQFPNYSSELNVNALLLGDSALYLCASSAWTGVSNQPQHFGDGTRLSIL.

The chain uses TRBV9 and TRBJ2-1; D perhaps matches TRBD2 (6 bases). V gave up 0 bases and J gave up 9 bases, with 7 bases separating them. Germline CDR1 is SGDLS and CDR2 is YYNGEE. This CDR3 contains 12 residues. The CDR3 sequence: CASSVDGGEQFF. The CDR3 coding sequence is TGTGCCAGCAGCGTAGACGGGGGTGAGCAGTTCTTC. Full variable domain (rest looked up from reference TRBV9 and TRBJ2-1): DSGVTQTPKHLITATGQRVTLRCSPRSGDLSVYWYQQSLDQGLQFLIQYYNGEERAKGNILERFSAQQFPDLHSELNLSSLELGDSALYFCASSVDGGEQFFGPGTRLTVL.